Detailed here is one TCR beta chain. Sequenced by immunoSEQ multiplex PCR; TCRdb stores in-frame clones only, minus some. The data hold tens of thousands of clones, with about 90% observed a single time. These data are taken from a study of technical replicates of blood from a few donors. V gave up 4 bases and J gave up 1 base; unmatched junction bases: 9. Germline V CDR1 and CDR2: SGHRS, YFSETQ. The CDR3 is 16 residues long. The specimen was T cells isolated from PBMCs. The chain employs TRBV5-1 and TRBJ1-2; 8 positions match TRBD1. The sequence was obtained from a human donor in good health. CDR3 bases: TGCGCCAGCAGCCCACGGGCAGGGGGCGGTAACTATGGCTACACCTTC. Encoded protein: CASSPRAGGGNYGYTF.